What follows are 3 T cell receptor beta chains derived from one specimen sequenced in a study of control samples from healthy donors and cancer patients. The assay was immunoSEQ multiplex PCR, and TCRdb's table has in-frame clones only and misses some. This sample has 65,000 to 100,000 clones, with about 89% found just once. The source material was blood. These receptors originate from a man between 45 and 60 years old in good health.

The chain is built from TRBV5-1 and TRBJ1-2; D is undetermined. Germline CDR1 reads SGHRS; CDR2 reads YFSETQ. V dropped 0 bases and J dropped 6 bases, with 12 bases sitting between them. The CDR3 is 14 amino acids. DNA for the CDR3: TGCGCCAGCAGCTTGGCCAACCGGGAGGATGGCTACACCTTC. This translates into CASSLANREDGYTF.

The gene calls are TRBV6-2 or TRBV6-3 and TRBJ2-7, with 7 bases identical to TRBD1. In germline, CDR1 is MNHEY, CDR2 SVGEGT. This CDR3 has 13 residues. J was trimmed by 5 bases and V by 5 bases; bases with no gene match: 6. For the CDR3, the DNA is TGTGCCAGCAGTCAGCAAACAGGGGACGAGCAGTACTTC. It is translated as CASSQQTGDEQYF.

The V gene is TRBV27, the J gene TRBJ2-7; D remains unclear. V was clipped by 3 bases and J by 3 bases, with 12 bases between them. CDR1 MNHEY and CDR2 SMNVEV come from the germline V gene (reference sequence). CDR3 length: 14 amino acids. The CDR3 nucleotides are TGTGCCAGCAGTTTCTTGGGGTCGGTCTACGAGCAGTACTTC. Amino acids: CASSFLGSVYEQYF.